There are a few counts of the clone carrying this T cell receptor beta chain. No antigen is known for it. The record originates from a study of regulatory T cells in long-lasting Graves disease. Study-level points and caveats: Persistent disease was associated with favored TRBV28 usage and with favored use of TRBJ1-2 and TRBJ2-5.

Time point indicated: newly diagnosed GD, antithyroid drugs for less than 3 months. There was RNA extracted from PBMCs, and the TCR library was made from it. Libraries of TCR beta came from iRepertoire HTBI primers plus Arm-PCR of CDR3 regions. TCRdb reanalysed the multiplex PCR reads using MiXCR and keeps one entry per CDR3 protein. Found here are about 470,000 distinct CDR3 sequences, about 15% of them singletons; the top ten hold 15% to 20%. Trimming pared 0 bases from V and 0 bases from J, leaving 9 bases between. Germline CDR1 is DFQATT and CDR2 is SNEGSKA (reference sequence). The CDR3 is 15 residues long. These sequences were also reported in another study, on T cells in Graves' hyperthyroidism and ophthalmopathy. That work adds: Patients having uncontrolled infection, another autoimmune disease, pregnancy or lactation were not included. Each diagnosis drew on symptoms, thyroxine, TRAb, thyroid ultrasound and orbital computed tomography findings.

The clonotype comes from a woman aged 25-40 years with Graves disease. The sequences come from peripheral blood mononuclear cells (PBMCs), collected at new diagnosis, from a patient treated with antithyroid drugs. The chain employs TRBV20-1 and TRBJ1-5; D is perhaps TRBD1 (6 bases). The CDR3 loop is CSARDRDNSNQPQHF. The CDR3 coding sequence is TGCAGTGCTAGAGACCGGGACAATAGCAATCAGCCCCAGCATTTT.